This TCR beta chain was found in a study of cytomegalovirus exposure and HLA in healthy donors. Findings and caveats of the study: Per a later analysis, 18,000 or so TCR beta sequences showed association with HLA alleles at 0.05 false discovery rate.

CDR1 and CDR2 (germline): MDHEN, SYDVKM. CDR3 size: 14 residues. The V segment lost 5 bases and the J segment 5 bases; nucleotides outside the gene matches: 6. With 60 Vbeta and 13 Jbeta primers, the PCR was carried out. Sequencing used immunoSEQ multiplex PCR; TCRdb keeps in-frame clones, though not all of them. The sample yields under 200,000 clones, 65% to 90% seen once. With respect to this clone: The target antigen is unknown.

The sequenced sample consisted of PBMCs. The genes are TRBV28 and TRBJ2-3; 8 positions match TRBD1. This clonotype was sampled from a young woman in good health and CMV-seronegative. The CDR3 is CASSGGQGVDTQYF. CDR3 sequence (DNA): TGTGCCAGCAGTGGCGGACAGGGAGTAGATACGCAGTATTTT.